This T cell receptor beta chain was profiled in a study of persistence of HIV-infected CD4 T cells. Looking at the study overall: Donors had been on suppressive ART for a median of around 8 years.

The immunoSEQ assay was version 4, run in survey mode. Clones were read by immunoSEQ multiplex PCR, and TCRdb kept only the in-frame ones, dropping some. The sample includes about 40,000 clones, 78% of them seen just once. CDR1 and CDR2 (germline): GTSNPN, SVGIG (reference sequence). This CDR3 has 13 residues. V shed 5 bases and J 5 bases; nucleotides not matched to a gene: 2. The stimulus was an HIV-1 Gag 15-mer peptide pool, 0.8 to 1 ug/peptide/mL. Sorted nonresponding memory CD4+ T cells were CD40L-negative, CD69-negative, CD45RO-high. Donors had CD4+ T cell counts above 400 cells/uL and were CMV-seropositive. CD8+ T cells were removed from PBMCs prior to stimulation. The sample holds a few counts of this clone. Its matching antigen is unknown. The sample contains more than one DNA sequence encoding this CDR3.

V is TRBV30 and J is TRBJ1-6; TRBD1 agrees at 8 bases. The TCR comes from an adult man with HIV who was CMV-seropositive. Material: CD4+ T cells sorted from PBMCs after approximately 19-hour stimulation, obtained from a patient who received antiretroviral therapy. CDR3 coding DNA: TGTGCCTGGGGGACAGGTGATAATTCACCCCTCCACTTT. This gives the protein CAWGTGDNSPLHF.